Below are 9 T cell receptor beta chains sequenced from a single sample in a study of T cell responses to AZD1222 COVID-19 vaccine. The repertoire was sequenced with immunoSEQ multiplex PCR; TCRdb's copy has only in-frame clones and lacks some. This sample has 150,000 to 200,000 clones, with 90% found just once. This material consisted of peripheral blood, taken on day 0 of AZD1222 vaccination. Every receptor here comes from an adult in good health.

This clone came up many times. The chain links TRBV12-3 or TRBV12-4 to TRBJ2-1; TRBD2 is a possible D gene (5 bases). Trimming took off 5 bases at V and 10 bases at J, with 12 bases between the two ends. This CDR3 spans 12 amino acids. The CDR3 region is CASSGSGLEQFF. The CDR3 DNA follows: TGTGCCAGCAGTGGGAGCGGCCTAGAGCAGTTCTTC.

The chain couples TRBV9 to TRBJ2-3; D remains unclear. Germline CDR1 and CDR2: SGDLS and YYNGEE. V was cut by 4 bases and J by 3 bases, with 9 bases left in between. The CDR3 has 13 amino acids. CDR3 amino acids: CASSPKDTDTQYF. The CDR3 nucleotides are TGTGCCAGCAGCCCTAAGGATACAGATACGCAGTATTTT.

This clone was found once. The V call is TRBV5-4, the J call TRBJ2-7, with D possibly called TRBD1 or TRBD2 (7 bases each). The CDR3 runs to 17 residues. V lost 4 bases to trimming and J lost 2 bases, with 22 bases between them. Germline V gene lookup returns CDR1 SGHNT and CDR2 YYREEE (reference sequence). The CDR3 reads CASSRRGGRGGPYEQYF. The CDR3 bases are TGTGCCAGCAGCCGCCGGGGCGGGAGAGGGGGCCCCTACGAGCAGTACTTC.

The chain carries TRBV6-5 and TRBJ1-4, with 9 bases lining up with TRBD1. The germline V gene has CDR1 MNHEY and CDR2 SVGAGI. Trimming removed 2 bases from V and 5 bases from J; junction bases left unmatched: 3. This CDR3 comprises 15 residues. The CDR3 loop is CASSYAGQGNEKLFF. The CDR3 coding sequence is TGTGCCAGCAGTTACGCCGGACAGGGGAATGAAAAACTGTTTTTT.

The gene calls are TRBV18 and TRBJ1-5, with 8 bases fitting TRBD1. The CDR3 contains 17 residues. With V trimmed by 3 bases and J by 0 bases, 7 bases remained unmatched. Germline V gene lookup returns CDR1 KGHSH and CDR2 LQKENI. DNA for the CDR3: TGTGCCAGCTCACCGTCAGGGGGCGAGGGTAGCAATCAGCCCCAGCATTTT. Translating it yields CASSPSGGEGSNQPQHF.

J is TRBJ2-1 and V is TRBV9; D gene ambiguous. Germline assignment: CDR1 SGDLS and CDR2 YYNGEE. The CDR3 has 16 residues. Trimming shortened V by 0 bases and J by 1 base, and 11 bases separated the two germline ends. Here the CDR3 DNA reads TGTGCCAGCAGCGTAGGGCCTGGTGGGTCCTACAATGAGCAGTTCTTC. This gives the protein CASSVGPGGSYNEQFF.

The V call is TRBV18, the J call TRBJ2-7; 8 nucleotides agree with TRBD2. The CDR3 runs to 14 residues. With 0 bases clipped from V and 6 bases from J, the junction kept 4 bases outside the gene matches. Germline V CDR1 and CDR2: KGHSH, LQKENI. CDR3 loop: CASSPPTRGGEQYF. CDR3 bases: TGTGCCAGCTCACCACCGACCCGGGGGGGCGAGCAGTACTTC.

The gene calls are TRBV29-1 and TRBJ2-7; TRBD2 agrees at 14 bases. The CDR3 extends over 15 amino acids. The junction had 4 bases not matched to a gene; V was cut back by 2 bases and J by 4 bases. CDR1 SQVTM and CDR2 ANQGSEA come from the germline V gene. This CDR3 reads CSVERGTSGSYEQYF. For the CDR3, the DNA is TGCAGCGTTGAACGGGGGACTAGCGGGAGTTACGAGCAGTACTTC.

The sample holds a few counts of this clone. The chain links TRBV19 to TRBJ2-7; 11 bases are shared with TRBD1. With 4 bases clipped from V and 4 bases from J, the junction kept 6 bases outside the gene matches. The CDR3 covers 15 residues. The germline V gene encodes CDR1 LNHDA and CDR2 SQIVND (reference sequence). The CDR3, as DNA: TGTGCCAGTAGTACCCTCGGGACAGGGGGTTACGAGCAGTACTTC. It encodes CASSTLGTGGYEQYF.